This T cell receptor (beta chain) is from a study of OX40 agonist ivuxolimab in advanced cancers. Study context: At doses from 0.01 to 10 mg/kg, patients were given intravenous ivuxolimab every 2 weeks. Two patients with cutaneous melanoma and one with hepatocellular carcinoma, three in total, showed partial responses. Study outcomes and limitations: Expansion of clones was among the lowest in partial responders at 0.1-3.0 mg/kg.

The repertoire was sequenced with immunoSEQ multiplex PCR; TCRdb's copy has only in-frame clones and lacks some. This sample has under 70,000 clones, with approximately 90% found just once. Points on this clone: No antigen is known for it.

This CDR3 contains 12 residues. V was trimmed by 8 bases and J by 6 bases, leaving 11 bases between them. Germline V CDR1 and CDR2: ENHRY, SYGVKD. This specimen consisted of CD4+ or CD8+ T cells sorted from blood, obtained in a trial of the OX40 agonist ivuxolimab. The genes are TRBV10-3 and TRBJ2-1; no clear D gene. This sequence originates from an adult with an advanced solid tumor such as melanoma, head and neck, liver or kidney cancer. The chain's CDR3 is CAIGLQINEQFF. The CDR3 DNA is TGTGCCATCGGCTTACAGATCAATGAGCAGTTCTTC.